This is a list of T cell receptor beta chains from one sample in a study of blood T cell repertoires in COVID-19. Sequencing used immunoSEQ multiplex PCR; TCRdb keeps in-frame clones, though not all of them. Of about 190,000 clones in the sample, 78% were seen once. The sample comprised peripheral blood. These receptors were obtained from a woman of 80 years or more with active or convalescent COVID-19. The CDR3 runs from the conserved cysteine through the conserved F or W. Fields, in order: V gene, clone size, D gene, J gene, CDR3 DNA, CDR3 protein. D genes are given only for firm matches. Clone size appears in some rows only: once, few, many, or a class for an expanded clone.

V gene: TRBV3-1/TRBV3-2
clone size: NA
D gene: NA
J gene: TRBJ2-5
CDR3 DNA: TGTGCCAGCAGCCAACCAGGGGGAGGAGAGACCCAGTACTTC
CDR3 protein: CASSQPGGGETQYF

V gene: TRBV7-9
clone size: NA
D gene: TRBD1
J gene: TRBJ2-2
CDR3 DNA: TGTGCCAGCAGCTCCCCGACAGGGGGCGAAGGGCTGTTTTTT
CDR3 protein: CASSSPTGGEGLFF

V gene: TRBV9
clone size: NA
D gene: NA
J gene: TRBJ2-1
CDR3 DNA: TGTGCCAGCAGCCCCCGGACTCTCTCCTACAATGAGCAGTTCTTC
CDR3 protein: CASSPRTLSYNEQFF

V gene: TRBV9
clone size: NA
D gene: NA
J gene: TRBJ1-3
CDR3 DNA: TGTGCCAGCAGCGCACCAACCCTCGCGGAGTCTGGAAACACCATATATTTT
CDR3 protein: CASSAPTLAESGNTIYF

V gene: TRBV23-1
clone size: NA
D gene: NA
J gene: TRBJ1-6
CDR3 DNA: TGCGCCAGCAGTCAATCGAGAGGACAAAGCTCCTATAATTCACCCCTCCACTTT
CDR3 protein: CASSQSRGQSSYNSPLHF

V gene: TRBV5-6
clone size: NA
D gene: NA
J gene: TRBJ1-5
CDR3 DNA: TGTGCCAGCAGCTCCGGGACTCATCAGCCCCAGCATTTT
CDR3 protein: CASSSGTHQPQHF

V gene: TRBV5-8
clone size: NA
D gene: NA
J gene: TRBJ1-3
CDR3 DNA: TGTGCCAGCAGCTTGTTGGGAGGGACTGGAAACACCATATATTTT
CDR3 protein: CASSLLGGTGNTIYF

V gene: TRBV4-3
clone size: few
D gene: NA
J gene: TRBJ2-2
CDR3 DNA: TGCGCCAGCAGCCAAGACGCGAACACCGGGGAGCTGTTTTTT
CDR3 protein: CASSQDANTGELFF

V gene: TRBV5-6
clone size: NA
D gene: TRBD2
J gene: TRBJ2-3
CDR3 DNA: TGTGCCAGCAGCCATAGACTAGCGGGGGGGCTATTGATGGATACGCAGTATTTT
CDR3 protein: CASSHRLAGGLLMDTQYF

V gene: TRBV28
clone size: NA
D gene: NA
J gene: TRBJ2-7
CDR3 DNA: TGTGCCAGCAGTTTAGGGCCCGACTACGAGCAGTACTTC
CDR3 protein: CASSLGPDYEQYF

V gene: TRBV19
clone size: NA
D gene: TRBD1
J gene: TRBJ2-1
CDR3 DNA: TGTGCCAGTAGGACGAGGCAGGGGGCTGGGGATGAGCAGTTCTTC
CDR3 protein: CASRTRQGAGDEQFF

V gene: TRBV5-8
clone size: NA
D gene: TRBD2
J gene: TRBJ2-3
CDR3 DNA: TGTGCCAGCAGCTCACTAGCGGGGGGTCCCCGTTCCACAGATACGCAGTATTTT
CDR3 protein: CASSSLAGGPRSTDTQYF

V gene: TRBV20-1
clone size: NA
D gene: TRBD2
J gene: TRBJ2-1
CDR3 DNA: TGCAGTGCTCGTGTATCGGGGGGGCGATGGAATGAGCAGTTCTTC
CDR3 protein: CSARVSGGRWNEQFF

V gene: TRBV4-1
clone size: once
D gene: NA
J gene: TRBJ2-5
CDR3 DNA: TGCGCCAGCAGCCAAGATGGGCAGGGACTAGAGACCCAGTACTTC
CDR3 protein: CASSQDGQGLETQYF

V gene: TRBV9
clone size: NA
D gene: NA
J gene: TRBJ1-2
CDR3 DNA: TGTGCCAGCAGCGCAGGGGACGGCGAAGGCTACACCTTC
CDR3 protein: CASSAGDGEGYTF

V gene: TRBV5-1
clone size: few
D gene: TRBD1
J gene: TRBJ2-3
CDR3 DNA: TGCGCCAGCAGCCGGTTGGTTGGGACAGACACAGATACGCAGTATTTT
CDR3 protein: CASSRLVGTDTDTQYF

V gene: TRBV7-2
clone size: NA
D gene: NA
J gene: TRBJ2-7
CDR3 DNA: TGTGCCAGCAGCTTAGTAACGTCACCTAAATACGAGCAGTACTTC
CDR3 protein: CASSLVTSPKYEQYF

V gene: TRBV6-5
clone size: NA
D gene: TRBD1
J gene: TRBJ2-7
CDR3 DNA: TGTGCCAGCTGCCCCACAGGGGGCTGTTCCTACGAGCAGTACTTC
CDR3 protein: CASCPTGGCSYEQYF

V gene: TRBV7-9
clone size: NA
D gene: NA
J gene: TRBJ2-7
CDR3 DNA: TGTGCCAGCAGCCCTCGAAGAGGGAGCGACGAGCAGTACTTC
CDR3 protein: CASSPRRGSDEQYF

V gene: TRBV19
clone size: NA
D gene: TRBD1
J gene: TRBJ1-2
CDR3 DNA: TGTGCCAGTAGTATGTCGGTACCGGGACAGGGGGGCTATGGCTACACCTTC
CDR3 protein: CASSMSVPGQGGYGYTF

V gene: TRBV6-5
clone size: few
D gene: NA
J gene: TRBJ1-5
CDR3 DNA: TGTGCCAGCATGGAGGGTTACAATCAGCCCCAGCATTTT
CDR3 protein: CASMEGYNQPQHF

V gene: TRBV6-1
clone size: NA
D gene: TRBD1
J gene: TRBJ1-2
CDR3 DNA: TGTGCCAGCAGTGAAACGGGCAGGGGGGCCAATGGCTACACCTTC
CDR3 protein: CASSETGRGANGYTF

V gene: TRBV21-1
clone size: NA
D gene: NA
J gene: TRBJ2-7
CDR3 DNA: TGTGCCAGCCAGGGGACCAGGGGCTCCTACGAGCAGTACTTC
CDR3 protein: CASQGTRGSYEQYF

V gene: TRBV2
clone size: NA
D gene: TRBD1
J gene: TRBJ1-3
CDR3 DNA: TGTGCCGGAAAGGACAGGGGAAACACCATATATTTT
CDR3 protein: CAGKDRGNTIYF

V gene: TRBV19
clone size: NA
D gene: TRBD1
J gene: TRBJ1-3
CDR3 DNA: TGTGCCAGTAGTACACAGGGGACTGGAAACACCATATATTTT
CDR3 protein: CASSTQGTGNTIYF

V gene: TRBV7-2
clone size: once
D gene: NA
J gene: TRBJ1-6
CDR3 DNA: TGTGCCAGCAGCCCCCCGGGACACACAAAGGTTCGACTCCACTTT
CDR3 protein: CASSPPGHTKVRLHF

V gene: TRBV6-2/TRBV6-3
clone size: NA
D gene: NA
J gene: TRBJ1-2
CDR3 DNA: TGTGCCAGCAGTTACGGGACACAGACTGGCTACACCTTC
CDR3 protein: CASSYGTQTGYTF

V gene: TRBV6-5
clone size: NA
D gene: NA
J gene: TRBJ1-2
CDR3 DNA: TGTGCCAGCAGGCTCAGGGGTTCGGAGGGCTACACCTTC
CDR3 protein: CASRLRGSEGYTF

V gene: TRBV7-2
clone size: NA
D gene: NA
J gene: TRBJ1-2
CDR3 DNA: TGTGCCAGCAGCTATACACCGAACTATGGCTACACCTTC
CDR3 protein: CASSYTPNYGYTF

V gene: TRBV3-1/TRBV3-2
clone size: NA
D gene: NA
J gene: TRBJ1-2
CDR3 DNA: TGTGCCAGCAGCCAACACAGGGTAGGCTACACCTTC
CDR3 protein: CASSQHRVGYTF

V gene: TRBV2
clone size: NA
D gene: NA
J gene: TRBJ1-3
CDR3 DNA: TGTGCCAGCAGTGTATATCCCTCTGGAAACACCATATATTTT
CDR3 protein: CASSVYPSGNTIYF

V gene: TRBV7-8
clone size: NA
D gene: TRBD1
J gene: TRBJ2-2
CDR3 DNA: TGTGCCAGCAGCGCTCAGGGGGCTAGCACCGGGGAGCTGTTTTTT
CDR3 protein: CASSAQGASTGELFF

V gene: TRBV3-1/TRBV3-2
clone size: few
D gene: TRBD1
J gene: TRBJ2-6
CDR3 DNA: TGTGCCAGCAGCCTAGGGACAGGGCTCGCTGGGGCCAACGTCCTGACTTTC
CDR3 protein: CASSLGTGLAGANVLTF

V gene: TRBV6-5
clone size: NA
D gene: NA
J gene: TRBJ2-3
CDR3 DNA: TGTGCCAGCAGTTACTCCCCACCTCCGAGCGCAGATACGCAGTATTTT
CDR3 protein: CASSYSPPPSADTQYF

V gene: TRBV10-3
clone size: NA
D gene: NA
J gene: TRBJ1-4
CDR3 DNA: TGTGCCATCAGTGAGGACGGGGGAACTAATGAAAAACTGTTTTTT
CDR3 protein: CAISEDGGTNEKLFF

V gene: TRBV19
clone size: NA
D gene: TRBD1
J gene: TRBJ2-7
CDR3 DNA: TGTGCCAGTAGTAATCGGTACAGGGGGCTCGTGGACGAGCAGTACTTC
CDR3 protein: CASSNRYRGLVDEQYF

V gene: TRBV2
clone size: NA
D gene: NA
J gene: TRBJ2-7
CDR3 DNA: TGTGCCAGCAGGTCGGAGGGGTCCTACGCCCAGCAGTACTTC
CDR3 protein: CASRSEGSYAQQYF

V gene: TRBV7-2
clone size: NA
D gene: NA
J gene: TRBJ1-5
CDR3 DNA: TGTGCCAGCAGTTATGGGAGTTATAGCAATCAGCCCCAGCATTTT
CDR3 protein: CASSYGSYSNQPQHF

V gene: TRBV6-2/TRBV6-3
clone size: once
D gene: NA
J gene: TRBJ1-2
CDR3 DNA: TGTGCCAGCAGTTCTCTCCTGGGAGAGAGAGATGGCTACACCTTC
CDR3 protein: CASSSLLGERDGYTF

V gene: TRBV30
clone size: once
D gene: NA
J gene: TRBJ1-1
CDR3 DNA: TGTGCCAGGACTACCAAAAACACCGGAAAGAAACAGTCCTCCACTGAAGCTTTCTTT
CDR3 protein: CARTTKNTGKKQSSTEAFF

V gene: TRBV3-1/TRBV3-2
clone size: NA
D gene: TRBD2
J gene: TRBJ2-5
CDR3 DNA: TGTGCCAGCAGCCAAGAAGTGGCGGGAGGTGTGACCCAGTACTTC
CDR3 protein: CASSQEVAGGVTQYF

V gene: TRBV6-5
clone size: NA
D gene: NA
J gene: TRBJ2-3
CDR3 DNA: TGTGCCAGCGTCAGTGCGGGTACTACAGATACGCAGTATTTT
CDR3 protein: CASVSAGTTDTQYF

V gene: TRBV5-6
clone size: once
D gene: NA
J gene: TRBJ1-2
CDR3 DNA: TGTGCCAGCAGCTTGGATCTAAAAAGGGGCTATGGCTACACCTTC
CDR3 protein: CASSLDLKRGYGYTF

V gene: TRBV6-5
clone size: NA
D gene: TRBD1
J gene: TRBJ2-2
CDR3 DNA: TGTGCCAGCCGGACGGGACAGGGTTTGTCCGGGGAGCTGTTTTTT
CDR3 protein: CASRTGQGLSGELFF

V gene: TRBV19
clone size: NA
D gene: NA
J gene: TRBJ1-2
CDR3 DNA: TGTGCCAGTAGTATAGAGAGGGGGACCTATGGCTACACCTTC
CDR3 protein: CASSIERGTYGYTF

V gene: TRBV7-2
clone size: NA
D gene: TRBD2
J gene: TRBJ2-5
CDR3 DNA: TGTGCCAGCAGCTTCCAGCGGGGCCAAGAGACCCAGTACTTC
CDR3 protein: CASSFQRGQETQYF

V gene: TRBV4-1
clone size: NA
D gene: NA
J gene: TRBJ1-1
CDR3 DNA: TGCGCCAGCAGCCAAGATTTTTCCCTGAAAACTTCAAGCACTGAAGCTTTCTTT
CDR3 protein: CASSQDFSLKTSSTEAFF

V gene: TRBV10-3
clone size: NA
D gene: TRBD1
J gene: TRBJ1-1
CDR3 DNA: TGTGCCATCATGGGGACAGGGAACACTGAAGCTTTCTTT
CDR3 protein: CAIMGTGNTEAFF

V gene: TRBV27
clone size: NA
D gene: NA
J gene: TRBJ2-3
CDR3 DNA: TGTGCCAGCAGTTTAAACAGGGCTTCGGATACGCAGTATTTT
CDR3 protein: CASSLNRASDTQYF

V gene: TRBV9
clone size: once
D gene: NA
J gene: TRBJ1-2
CDR3 DNA: TGTGCCAGCAGCGTAGACTTGTTAAACTATGGCTACACCTTC
CDR3 protein: CASSVDLLNYGYTF

V gene: TRBV18
clone size: NA
D gene: NA
J gene: TRBJ1-2
CDR3 DNA: TGTGCCAGCTCACCAAGCCTGGCAGGTAGAGGCTACACCTTC
CDR3 protein: CASSPSLAGRGYTF

V gene: TRBV14
clone size: NA
D gene: TRBD1
J gene: TRBJ1-1
CDR3 DNA: TGTGCCAGCAGCCAACCGGGACAGGGGAGTACTGAAGCTTTCTTT
CDR3 protein: CASSQPGQGSTEAFF

V gene: TRBV10-3
clone size: NA
D gene: NA
J gene: TRBJ1-1
CDR3 DNA: TGTGCCATCAGGGTCGGCACTGAAGCTTTCTTT
CDR3 protein: CAIRVGTEAFF

V gene: TRBV3-1/TRBV3-2
clone size: NA
D gene: NA
J gene: TRBJ2-7
CDR3 DNA: TGTGCCAGCAGCCAAGGGGGCTCTGTGTGGGAGCAGTACTTC
CDR3 protein: CASSQGGSVWEQYF